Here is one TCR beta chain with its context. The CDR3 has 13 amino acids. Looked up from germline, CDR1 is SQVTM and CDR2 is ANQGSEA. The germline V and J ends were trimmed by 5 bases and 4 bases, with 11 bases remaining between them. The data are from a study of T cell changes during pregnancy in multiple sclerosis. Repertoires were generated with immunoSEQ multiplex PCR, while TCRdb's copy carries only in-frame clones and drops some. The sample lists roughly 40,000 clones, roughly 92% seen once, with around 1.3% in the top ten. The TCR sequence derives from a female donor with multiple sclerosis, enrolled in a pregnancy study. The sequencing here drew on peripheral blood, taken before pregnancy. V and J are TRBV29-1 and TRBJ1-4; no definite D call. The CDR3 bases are TGCAGCGTTAGGCGCGGAATTAATGAAAAACTGTTTTTT. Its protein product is CSVRRGINEKLFF.